This T cell receptor beta chain was sequenced for a study of blood T cell repertoires in COVID-19. The method was immunoSEQ multiplex PCR; TCRdb's version includes in-frame clones alone and lacks a portion of them. The sample yields around 270,000 clones, roughly 90% seen once. The germline gives CDR1 MNHEY, CDR2 SMNVEV (reference sequence). V dropped 4 bases and J dropped 0 bases, with 13 bases sitting between them. The CDR3 runs 16 residues. The source material was peripheral blood. The source is a man in his forties or fifties with acute or convalescent COVID-19. The rearrangement joins TRBV27 to TRBJ1-5; the D gene is possibly TRBD1 (5 bases). The CDR3 DNA sequence: TGTGCCAGCAGTTGGTCGGGGGGATTTAGCAATCAGCCCCAGCATTTT. Protein product: CASSWSGGFSNQPQHF.